The 20 T cell receptor beta chains reported below all come from one sample, sequenced in a study (dated by TCRdb to between 2015 and 2016). Cells that were CD4+CD25+CD127-/low were the ones isolated as Tregs. The library was produced with 5' RACE. The data were produced on an Illumina MiSeq. The public reads were quality trimmed at Q25 with fastp and then assembled into clones with MiXCR by TCRdb, keeping productive beta chains. Duplicate CDR3 protein sequences are folded into a single record with the most common DNA and genes. Present in this sample are about 57,000 distinct CDR3 sequences, about 26% of which were seen just once. Jointly, the top ten make up approximately 2.2% of the sample. What was sequenced was tumor-infiltrating Tregs sorted from the breast tumor. The receptors derive from a female donor with breast cancer.

The J gene is TRBJ2-7, the V gene TRBV4-2; 10 nucleotides match TRBD2. The junction had 6 bases not matched to a gene; V was cut back by 6 bases and J by 1 base. Per germline, CDR1 LGHNA and CDR2 YNFKEQ. The CDR3 sequence is 15 residues long. The CDR3 DNA reads TGTGCCAGCAGGCGCCTAGCGGGGGATTCCTACGAGCAGTACTTC. As protein: CASRRLAGDSYEQYF.

The rearrangement links TRBV20-1 to TRBJ2-7; D possibly corresponds to TRBD2 (5 bases). The V gene lost 3 bases and the J gene lost 4 bases, with 13 bases spanning the gap. CDR1 DFQATT and CDR2 SNEGSKA come from the germline V gene (reference sequence). This CDR3 has 13 residues. In DNA, the CDR3 is TGCAGTGCTAGGGAGGTAACGGGATACGAGCAGTACTTC. It specifies CSAREVTGYEQYF.

This clonotype was picked up many times. The gene calls are TRBV29-1 and TRBJ1-1; possible D gene TRBD1, 6 bases. The CDR3 spans 13 residues. V was clipped by 3 bases and J by 1 base, with 9 bases between them. Germline V gene sequence: CDR1 SQVTM, CDR2 ANQGSEA. CDR3 sequence (DNA): TGCAGCGTTGACGAGGGGGGGAACACTGAAGCTTTCTTT. Translating gives CSVDEGGNTEAFF.

This sequence joins TRBV6-5 and TRBJ1-2; D may be TRBD1 (5 bases). Germline CDR1 reads MNHEY; CDR2 reads SVGAGI. Between the trimmed V and J ends, which lost 2 bases and 4 bases, there was a span of 17 bases. The CDR3 sequence is 16 residues long. The CDR3: CASSYTPGGYGYGYTF. CDR3 DNA: TGTGCCAGCAGTTACACCCCGGGGGGGTACGGCTATGGCTACACCTTC.

J is TRBJ2-1 and V is TRBV20-1; maybe TRBD1 (6 bases). The CDR3 totals 12 residues. CDR1 and CDR2 (germline): DFQATT, SNEGSKA (reference sequence). Trimming stripped 6 bases from V and 9 bases from J, with 15 bases between. The CDR3 sequence: CSAATGPGEQFF. As DNA, the CDR3 is TGCAGTGCAGCTACAGGGCCTGGTGAGCAGTTCTTC.

This clonotype was seen more than once but under ten times. This sequence joins TRBV20-1 and TRBJ2-7, with D hard to call. Germline CDR1 is DFQATT and CDR2 is SNEGSKA (reference sequence). Between the trimmed V and J ends, which lost 8 bases and 3 bases, there was a span of 17 bases. This CDR3 comprises 13 residues. In DNA, the CDR3 is TGCAGTCGATCCAAGACGGGTCGCTACGAGCAGTACTTC. This sequence encodes CSRSKTGRYEQYF.

This clonotype was picked up a small number of times. Given a much more abundant clone one base away, this may be a read error. The CDR3 end shows no conserved phenylalanine or tryptophan, and so a read error is likely. V usage is TRBV2 and J usage is TRBJ1-4; 9 positions match TRBD1. Looked up from germline, CDR1 is SNHLY and CDR2 is FYNNEI. The trim removed 5 bases at V and 13 bases at J, leaving 8 bases unmatched. This CDR3 spans 13 amino acids. The CDR3, as DNA: TGTGCCAGCAGTAAGGGACAGGGAACAGGACTGTTTCTT. Translating it yields CASSKGQGTGLFL.

The table lists this clonotype with a few counts. The V gene is TRBV20-1, the J gene TRBJ2-3; D is possibly TRBD2 (6 bases). V lost 6 bases and J 2 bases, leaving 21 bases between the germline ends. The V gene's germline CDR1 is DFQATT and CDR2 SNEGSKA (reference sequence). This CDR3 spans 16 amino acids. In nucleotides, the CDR3 is TGCAGTGCAACAAACCCGGGGGATAAGATCACAGATACGCAGTATTTT. Amino acid sequence: CSATNPGDKITDTQYF.

This sequence joins TRBV12-3 or TRBV12-4 and TRBJ2-5, with D possibly being TRBD2 (5 bases). Deletions cut 1 base from V and 7 bases from J, with 13 bases between. This CDR3 region has 14 residues. The CDR3 spells CASSLVEGTGTQYF. For the CDR3, the DNA is TGTGCCAGCAGTTTAGTAGAGGGAACTGGGACCCAGTACTTC.

The chain recombines TRBV29-1 with TRBJ2-7; 7 bases align to TRBD1. In germline, CDR1 is SQVTM, CDR2 ANQGSEA. With 7 bases clipped from V and 1 base from J, the junction kept 7 bases outside the gene matches. This CDR3 contains 13 residues. CDR3 amino acids: CSATDRVSYEQYF. CDR3 DNA sequence: TGCAGCGCCACCGACAGGGTTTCCTACGAGCAGTACTTC.

The sample holds a few counts of this clonotype. V usage is TRBV12-3 or TRBV12-4 and J usage is TRBJ1-5; TRBD1 might be the D (5 bases). The CDR3 consists of 15 residues. The V gene lost 2 bases and the J gene lost 4 bases, with 12 bases spanning the gap. The CDR3 coding sequence is TGTGCCAGCAGTTTACGGGGACCCCAAAATCAGCCCCAGCATTTT. It specifies CASSLRGPQNQPQHF.

This chain links TRBV20-1 with TRBJ2-7; D gene uncertain. V lost 5 bases and J 1 base, leaving 12 bases between the germline ends. Germline V gene data show CDR1 as DFQATT and CDR2 as SNEGSKA (reference sequence). The CDR3 runs 13 residues. CDR3 sequence (DNA): TGCAGTGCTCTTAGGTCTGGGTCCTACGAGCAGTACTTC. Protein: CSALRSGSYEQYF.

This clonotype has a count of ten or more. The chain uses TRBV5-1 and TRBJ2-5; D is perhaps TRBD2 (5 bases). CDR1 is SGHRS, CDR2 YFSETQ, per germline. V shed 3 bases and J shed 3 bases, with 12 bases lying between them. The CDR3 is made up of 14 amino acids. The CDR3 protein is CASSSGASKETQYF. CDR3 bases: TGCGCCAGCAGCTCCGGAGCTAGCAAAGAGACCCAGTACTTC.

A remark on this clonotype: One end of the junction is discordant with germline, which a read error may explain. J is TRBJ2-7 and V is TRBV20-1; D unclear. There are 14 residues in the CDR3. The germline V gene encodes CDR1 DFQATT and CDR2 SNEGSKA (reference sequence). CDR3 in amino acids: CGARRLDASREQYF. CDR3 nucleotide sequence: TGCGGTGCTCGACGACTGGACGCTTCCCGCGAGCAGTACTTC.

J is TRBJ2-7 and V is TRBV9; no reliable D call. The germline CDR1 and CDR2 sequences are SGDLS and YYNGEE. Trimming shortened V by 3 bases and J by 0 bases, and 10 bases separated the two germline ends. This CDR3 has 14 residues. The CDR3 spells CASSETDSSYEQYF. In DNA, the CDR3 is TGTGCCAGCAGCGAAACGGATAGCTCCTACGAGCAGTACTTC.

This clonotype was detected many times. The chain links TRBV6-5 to TRBJ1-2; tentatively, D is TRBD1 (6 bases). The CDR3 contains 13 residues. CDR1 MNHEY and CDR2 SVGAGI come from the germline V gene. V was pared by 4 bases and J by 7 bases, with 13 bases between. As DNA, the CDR3 is TGTGCCAGCAGTTCGGGGGCTGAAGCTGGCTACACCTTC. Amino acid sequence: CASSSGAEAGYTF.

The chain has TRBV6-2 or TRBV6-3 and TRBJ2-3; 9 bases are shared with TRBD2. J gave up 3 bases and V 5 bases, and 3 bases lay outside the gene matches. CDR3 length equals 14 residues. Looked up from germline, CDR1 is MNHEY and CDR2 is SVGEGT. This CDR3 reads CASSHGLATDTQYF. The CDR3 nucleotides are TGTGCCAGCAGTCATGGACTAGCGACAGATACGCAGTATTTT.

This clonotype has a handful of counts. The chain employs TRBV5-5 and TRBJ1-1, with D unresolved. Between the trimmed V and J ends, which lost 5 bases and 0 bases, there was a span of 8 bases. The CDR3 runs 13 residues. From germline, CDR1 is SGHKS and CDR2 YYEKEE (reference sequence). The chain's CDR3 is CASRENMNTEAFF. The CDR3 DNA is TGTGCCAGCAGGGAGAACATGAACACTGAAGCTTTCTTT.

The rearrangement links TRBV4-1 to TRBJ1-2; D remains unclear. Germline V gene lookup returns CDR1 MGHRA and CDR2 YSYEKL. Trimming shortened V by 1 base and J by 8 bases, and 11 bases separated the two germline ends. This CDR3 has 13 amino acids. The CDR3 sequence: CASSQVSGSGYTF. The CDR3 DNA is TGCGCCAGCAGCCAAGTGTCAGGTAGCGGCTACACCTTC.

This clonotype has more than one count but fewer than ten. The J gene is TRBJ2-1, the V gene TRBV7-3, with D hard to call. This CDR3 region has 14 residues. V was trimmed by 5 bases and J by 6 bases, leaving 14 bases between them. The germline V gene has CDR1 SGHTA and CDR2 FQGTGA. This CDR3 reads CASSLHPMINEQFF. The DNA for the CDR3 is TGTGCCAGCAGCCTACACCCCATGATCAATGAGCAGTTCTTC. The variable domain in full, completed from reference TRBV7-3 and TRBJ2-1, reads GAGVSQTPSNKVTEKGKYVELRCDPISGHTALYWYRQSLGQGPEFLIYFQGTGAADDSGLPNDRFFAVRPEGSVSTLKIQRTERGDSAVYLCASSLHPMINEQFFGPGTRLTVL.